The 32 T cell receptor beta chains below all came from one sample that was sequenced in a study of CD8 T cells in ankylosing spondylitis. One entry per CDR3 protein results from TCRdb running MiXCR on the 5' RACE reads. The sample lists 130,000 or so distinct CDR3 sequences; 7% were seen once. The sequenced material came from blood, either unsorted or a sorted T cell fraction (not recorded which). These receptors were obtained from a male donor with ankylosing spondylitis or in good health (not recorded which).

This clonotype was found a few times. The rearrangement joins TRBV20-1 to TRBJ1-5; D unresolved. Germline CDR1 and CDR2: DFQATT and SNEGSKA (reference sequence). This CDR3 is 13 amino acids long. Trimming cost V 0 bases and J 12 bases, with 15 bases left between them. In nucleotides, the CDR3 is TGCAGTGCTAGAGACGCCCTGGGTCGGGACCAGCATTTT. This gives the protein CSARDALGRDQHF.

This clonotype was observed at least ten times. This chain uses TRBV20-1 with TRBJ2-7; D perhaps matches TRBD2 (5 bases). This CDR3 region has 16 residues. With 1 base removed from V and 0 bases from J, the gap between germline ends came to 16 bases. CDR1 and CDR2 (germline): DFQATT, SNEGSKA (reference sequence). CDR3 region: CSARGFILRASYEQYF. The CDR3 DNA follows: TGCAGTGCTAGAGGGTTTATTTTGCGGGCCTCCTACGAGCAGTACTTC.

Comment on this clonotype: With a much larger clone just one base away, this may be a read error. The chain carries TRBV10-3 and TRBJ2-5, with 11 bases that match TRBD2. CDR1 and CDR2 from the germline V gene are ENHRY and SYGVKD. CDR3 size: 13 residues. V lost 8 bases to trimming and J lost 3 bases; unmatched junction nucleotides: 2. The DNA for the CDR3 is TGTGCCATCGGGACTAGCGGAGAAGAGACCCAGTACTTC. Its protein product is CAIGTSGEETQYF.

This clonotype has ten or more counts. The gene calls are TRBV5-1 and TRBJ1-1, with a tentative D call TRBD1 (5 bases). Germline CDR1 and CDR2: SGHRS and YFSETQ. V was clipped by 8 bases and J by 2 bases, with 13 bases between them. The CDR3 is 13 residues long. The chain's CDR3 is CASGTDVNTEAFF. CDR3 in DNA: TGCGCCAGTGGGACCGACGTTAACACTGAAGCTTTCTTT.

The chain carries TRBV12-3 or TRBV12-4 and TRBJ2-2, with 7 nucleotides matching TRBD1. J was trimmed by 0 bases and V by 11 bases; bases with no gene match: 18. The CDR3 is 18 residues long. The CDR3: CALVGGRWLVSNTGELFF. CDR3 nucleotides: TGTGCCCTCGTAGGGGGCCGTTGGCTGGTGTCGAACACCGGGGAGCTGTTTTTT.

This clonotype was observed a few times. The chain carries TRBV2 and TRBJ1-5; 10 nucleotides line up with TRBD1. After removal of 4 bases from V and 6 bases from J, the junction contained 3 bases not matched to a gene. The germline gives CDR1 SNHLY, CDR2 FYNNEI. The CDR3 covers 14 residues. CDR3 protein: CASSGGQGSQPQHF. CDR3 bases: TGTGCCAGCAGTGGGGGACAGGGGAGTCAGCCCCAGCATTTT. The full variable domain, with the rest looked up from reference TRBV2 and TRBJ1-5, is EPEVTQTPSHQVTQMGQEVILRCVPISNHLYFYWYRQILGQKVEFLVSFYNNEISEKSEIFDDQFSVERPDGSNFTLKIRSTKLEDSAMYFCASSGGQGSQPQHFGDGTRLSIL.

In this sample, this clonotype turned up a few times. The chain combines TRBV29-1 with TRBJ2-1; D could derive from TRBD1 or TRBD2 (6 bases each). Trimming took 8 bases from V and 7 from J, leaving 9 bases between them. CDR3 length equals 10 residues. Germline loops: CDR1 SQVTM, CDR2 ANQGSEA. CDR3 in DNA: TGCAGCATAGGGGGGAATGAGCAGTTCTTC. It is translated as CSIGGNEQFF.

In its sample, this clonotype was seen many times. The V and J genes are TRBV5-1 and TRBJ2-2, with 11 bases fitting TRBD1. The CDR3 loop spans 15 amino acids. Germline values: CDR1 SGHRS, CDR2 YFSETQ. The V and J ends lost 4 bases and 5 bases, in that order; junction bases with no gene match: 4. This chain's CDR3 is CASSAGQGETGELFF. As DNA, the CDR3 is TGCGCCAGCAGCGCGGGACAGGGGGAGACCGGGGAGCTGTTTTTT.

This clonotype was seen repeatedly, ten times or more. V usage is TRBV5-1 and J usage is TRBJ2-1; TRBD2 matches at 11 bases. This CDR3 has 15 amino acids. Trimming took 0 bases from V and 5 from J; bases not matched to a gene: 1. Germline CDR1 and CDR2: SGHRS and YFSETQ. The CDR3, as DNA: TGCGCCAGCAGCTTGGTTAGCGGGGGGGACAATGAGCAGTTCTTC. It codes for CASSLVSGGDNEQFF.

As regards this clonotype: This may be a read error, as it is one base from a much larger clone. The rearrangement links TRBV6-2 or TRBV6-3 to TRBJ1-5; possible D gene TRBD1, 6 bases. The CDR3 spans 15 residues. Trimming took off 2 bases at V and 8 bases at J, with 16 bases between the two ends. Germline CDR1 MNHEY, CDR2 SVGEGT. The CDR3 loop is CASSYPAPGAEPQHF. The DNA of the CDR3 is TGTGCCAGCAGTTACCCGGCTCCAGGGGCAGAGCCCCAGCATTTT.

This chain joins TRBV7-2 and TRBJ2-7; 14 nucleotides match TRBD2. The V gene end was trimmed by 4 bases and the J gene end by 5 bases; junction bases not matched to a gene: 10. CDR3 length equals 17 residues. Germline CDR1 SGHTA, CDR2 FQGNSA. CDR3 sequence: CASSSRVGLAGVNEQYF. For the CDR3, the DNA is TGTGCCAGCAGCTCGCGGGTGGGACTAGCGGGAGTCAACGAGCAGTACTTC.

This clonotype has at least ten counts. The chain carries TRBV10-3 and TRBJ2-7; perhaps TRBD1 as D (5 bases). The germline V gene encodes CDR1 ENHRY and CDR2 SYGVKD. The CDR3 runs 14 residues. V was cut by 0 bases and J by 7 bases, with 13 bases left in between. CDR3 coding DNA: TGTGCCATCAGTGAGTCTCCAGGGTCCGGGGAGCAGTACTTC. This encodes CAISESPGSGEQYF.

This clonotype showed up many times. This chain connects TRBV20-1 to TRBJ2-5; 11 positions agree with TRBD2. The germline V gene has CDR1 DFQATT and CDR2 SNEGSKA (reference sequence). This CDR3 is built from 14 residues. J lost 4 bases, V lost 3 bases, and 4 bases had no gene match. The CDR3 loop reads CSASPTSGGETQYF. CDR3 sequence (DNA): TGCAGTGCTAGTCCCACTAGCGGGGGAGAGACCCAGTACTTC.

This clonotype was recorded at least ten times. The chain is built from TRBV5-6 and TRBJ2-3, with 9 bases matching TRBD1. The length of the CDR3 is 15 residues. V gave up 0 bases and J gave up 5 bases; unmatched junction bases: 4. The germline V gene encodes CDR1 SGHDT and CDR2 YYEEEE. The CDR3 is CASSLAGQGLDTQYF. As DNA, the CDR3 is TGTGCCAGCAGCTTGGCTGGACAGGGGCTAGATACGCAGTATTTT.

This clonotype has ten or more counts. The chain combines TRBV20-1 with TRBJ2-1; TRBD2 matches 12 bases. Germline CDR1 reads DFQATT; CDR2 reads SNEGSKA (reference sequence). This CDR3 is 15 amino acids long. J was trimmed by 4 bases and V by 6 bases; bases with no gene match: 7. The CDR3 is CSAPTSGGDYNEQFF. The CDR3 DNA is TGCAGTGCCCCGACTAGCGGGGGTGATTACAATGAGCAGTTCTTC.

There are many counts of this clonotype. V is TRBV6-2 or TRBV6-3 and J is TRBJ2-7, with 7 positions matching TRBD2. Germline CDR1 and CDR2: MNHEY and SVGEGT. CDR3 length equals 16 residues. The V and J ends lost 10 bases and 2 bases, in that order; junction bases with no gene match: 17. CDR3 sequence reads: CATTTRAGAKPYEQYF. DNA of the CDR3: TGTGCCACGACTACGAGGGCGGGAGCAAAGCCCTACGAGCAGTACTTC.

The table lists this clonotype with many counts. This CDR3 is CASSGRVKNSPLHF. CDR3 sequence (DNA): TGTGCCAGCAGCGGCCGGGTGAAGAATTCACCCCTCCACTTT. The chain combines TRBV28 with TRBJ1-6; no reliable D call. Germline V gives CDR1 MDHEN, CDR2 SYDVKM. The V and J ends lost 6 bases and 7 bases respectively, with 13 bases between them. CDR3 length equals 14 residues.

This clonotype has at least ten counts. The chain couples TRBV29-1 to TRBJ1-1; possibly TRBD1 for D (6 bases). CDR3 size: 14 residues. Germline V gene data show CDR1 as SQVTM and CDR2 as ANQGSEA. Deletions cut 6 bases from V and 0 bases from J, with 14 bases between. The CDR3 coding sequence is TGCAGCGTCCTGGGACAACACATGAACACTGAAGCTTTCTTT. This codes for CSVLGQHMNTEAFF. Combining the CDR3 with reference TRBV29-1 and TRBJ1-1 gives the whole variable domain SAVISQKPSRDICQRGTSLTIQCQVDSQVTMMFWYRQQPGQSLTLIATANQGSEATYESGFVIDKFPISRPNLTFSTLTVSNMSPEDSSIYLCSVLGQHMNTEAFFGQGTRLTVV.

The sample holds many counts of this clonotype. The rearrangement joins TRBV10-3 to TRBJ1-5, with D unresolved. In germline, CDR1 is ENHRY, CDR2 SYGVKD. V lost 0 bases and J 3 bases, leaving 21 bases between the germline ends. CDR3 length equals 19 residues. This CDR3 reads CAISESSLLRGIYNQPQHF. The CDR3 DNA reads as TGTGCCATCAGTGAGTCCAGTCTCCTGCGGGGAATTTACAATCAGCCCCAGCATTTT.

There are many counts of this clonotype. This sequence joins TRBV5-1 and TRBJ2-1, with TRBD2 identical over 11 bases. The V segment lost 4 bases and the J segment 0 bases; nucleotides outside the gene matches: 6. CDR3 length: 17 amino acids. Germline-derived CDR1 and CDR2 are SGHRS and YFSETQ. The CDR3 sequence: CASSHLAGGPSYNEQFF. The CDR3 DNA reads TGCGCCAGCAGCCATTTAGCGGGAGGGCCCTCCTACAATGAGCAGTTCTTC.

The table lists this clonotype with many counts. V and J are TRBV7-8 and TRBJ2-3, with TRBD1 matching 7 bases. The trim removed 5 bases at V and 2 bases at J, leaving 7 bases unmatched. The CDR3 covers 15 residues. Germline CDR1 reads SGHVS; CDR2 reads FQNEAQ. CDR3 bases: TGTGCCAGCAGCCTGGACAGGACACTCACAGATACGCAGTATTTT. Residues: CASSLDRTLTDTQYF.

The chain couples TRBV5-1 to TRBJ2-1; D gene unclear. The CDR3 contains 13 residues. CDR1 and CDR2 from the germline V gene are SGHRS and YFSETQ. Deletions cut 1 base from V and 3 bases from J, with 5 bases between. This chain's CDR3 is CASSLNGYNEQFF. In DNA form, the CDR3 reads TGCGCCAGCAGCTTGAACGGCTACAATGAGCAGTTCTTC.

This clonotype was seen repeatedly, ten times or more. The chain carries TRBV5-6 and TRBJ1-5, with D possibly TRBD1 on 5 matching bases. Deletions cut 3 bases from V and 0 bases from J, with 13 bases between. This CDR3 contains 16 residues. CDR1 is SGHDT, CDR2 YYEEEE, per germline. For the CDR3, the DNA is TGTGCCAGCAGCTCTGGGACCTCCCGTAGCAATCAGCCCCAGCATTTT. Translation: CASSSGTSRSNQPQHF.

CDR3 DNA: TGTGCCAGCTCACCCCAAGGGACTTCCGGGGAGCTGTTTTTT. It yields the protein CASSPQGTSGELFF. V gene TRBV18 combines with J gene TRBJ2-2; tentative D call: TRBD2 (6 bases). Looked up from germline, CDR1 is KGHSH and CDR2 is LQKENI. The CDR3 is made up of 14 amino acids. Trimming removed 3 bases from V and 6 bases from J, with 11 bases in between.

This clonotype was observed at least ten times. The chain combines TRBV5-1 with TRBJ1-2; a weak D match, TRBD1 (5 bases). This CDR3 has 14 amino acids. Germline-derived CDR1 and CDR2 are SGHRS and YFSETQ. The ends were cut back, 2 bases at V and 4 bases at J, with 12 bases in the middle. CDR3: CASSLQDFLYGYTF. CDR3 DNA: TGCGCCAGCAGCTTACAGGATTTTCTCTATGGCTACACCTTC.

This clonotype was counted ten times or more. The chain links TRBV2 to TRBJ2-3, with a weak D call TRBD1 (5 bases). CDR1 SNHLY and CDR2 FYNNEI come from the germline V gene. Trimming removed 6 bases from V and 5 bases from J, with 21 bases in between. The CDR3 has 16 amino acids. CDR3 sequence reads: CASRPWGREDRDTQYF. CDR3 DNA sequence: TGTGCCAGCAGGCCCTGGGGCAGAGAGGATCGAGATACGCAGTATTTT.

This clonotype was counted only a few times. This chain links TRBV27 with TRBJ2-2; no clear D gene. Looked up from germline, CDR1 is MNHEY and CDR2 is SMNVEV (reference sequence). This CDR3 has 15 amino acids. With 3 bases removed from V and 2 bases from J, the gap between germline ends came to 10 bases. The CDR3 spells CASSFQQVNTGELFF. CDR3 sequence (DNA): TGTGCCAGCAGTTTTCAGCAGGTTAACACCGGGGAGCTGTTTTTT.

This clonotype was counted many times. The gene calls are TRBV20-1 and TRBJ1-1, with a weak D call TRBD1 (5 bases). Germline V gives CDR1 DFQATT, CDR2 SNEGSKA (reference sequence). The CDR3 is 9 amino acids. CDR3 coding DNA: TGCAGCTGGGGGGCTGAAGCTTTCTTT. Residues: CSWGAEAFF.

This clonotype was seen at least ten times. J is TRBJ1-6 and V is TRBV7-9; 8 bases are shared with TRBD1. This CDR3 has 15 residues. The V gene's germline CDR1 is SEHNR and CDR2 FQNEAQ (reference sequence). J was trimmed by 11 bases and V by 4 bases; bases with no gene match: 10. CDR3 amino acids: CASSSPDRVGAPLHF. For the CDR3, the DNA is TGTGCCAGCAGCTCTCCGGACAGGGTAGGGGCACCCCTCCACTTT.

This clonotype showed up many times. This chain connects TRBV5-1 to TRBJ2-1, with 8 nucleotides matching TRBD2. Germline CDR1 reads SGHRS; CDR2 reads YFSETQ. The junction had 5 bases not matched to a gene; V was cut back by 0 bases and J by 6 bases. This CDR3 comprises 15 residues. In DNA, the CDR3 is TGCGCCAGCAGCTTGGATGGGACTAGTCGCAATGAGCAGTTCTTC. As protein: CASSLDGTSRNEQFF.

This clonotype was seen at least ten times. The chain employs TRBV5-1 and TRBJ2-7, with 7 bases that match TRBD1. This CDR3 contains 16 residues. Germline V gene data show CDR1 as SGHRS and CDR2 as YFSETQ. The V gene end was trimmed by 1 base and the J gene end by 5 bases; junction bases not matched to a gene: 12. CDR3 loop: CASSLTGAGGVDEQYF. The CDR3 region has the DNA TGCGCCAGCAGCTTGACCGGGGCAGGGGGTGTAGACGAGCAGTACTTC.

This clonotype was seen at least ten times. The chain carries TRBV7-2 and TRBJ2-5; D ambiguous. Germline V gene lookup returns CDR1 SGHTA and CDR2 FQGNSA. Trimming shortened V by 5 bases and J by 1 base, and 8 bases separated the two germline ends. The CDR3 length is 13 residues. CDR3 sequence: CASSPLTQETQYF. Here the CDR3 DNA reads TGTGCCAGCAGCCCCCTAACCCAAGAGACCCAGTACTTC.